Below are 18 T cell receptor beta chains sequenced from a single sample in a study of lymphopenia after photon versus proton radiotherapy (dated by TCRdb to 2018 to 2020). Library prep was done by the immunoSEQ multiplex PCR assay. The source is immuneACCESS, and TCRdb retained only in-frame sequences with V and J called. Part of the clones is not carried over; for the studies checked, unresolved V genes explain less than half of this, and the remainder is unexplained. In this sample the table shows 65,000 to 85,000 clones, 92% of which occur a single time. Of the sample, approximately 2% is held by the ten largest clones. The sample in question was peripheral blood, obtained from a patient treated with photon-based radiotherapy. Source of these receptors: a woman in her thirties or forties with cholangiocarcinoma.

The genes are TRBV4-2 and TRBJ2-1; a possible D gene is TRBD1 (6 bases). From germline, CDR1 is LGHNA and CDR2 YNFKEQ. V gave up 4 bases and J gave up 5 bases, with 15 bases separating them. The CDR3 extends over 15 amino acids. CDR3 region: CASSPTWDIDNEQFF. The CDR3 region has the DNA TGTGCCAGCAGCCCAACGTGGGACATAGACAATGAGCAGTTCTTC.

The chain is built from TRBV5-6 and TRBJ2-1; D call uncertain. Germline CDR1 is SGHDT and CDR2 is YYEEEE. V was cut by 0 bases and J by 6 bases, with 7 bases left in between. The CDR3 totals 13 residues. CDR3 DNA sequence: TGTGCCAGCAGCTTGGACTTGGTCAATGAGCAGTTCTTC. The encoded protein is CASSLDLVNEQFF. Variable domain in full (rest from reference TRBV5-6 and TRBJ2-1): DAGVTQSPTHLIKTRGQQVTLRCSPKSGHDTVSWYQQALGQGPQFIFQYYEEEERQRGNFPDRFSGHQFPNYSSELNVNALLLGDSALYLCASSLDLVNEQFFGPGTRLTVL.

The chain joins TRBV28 to TRBJ1-1; D not resolved. The CDR3 runs 11 residues. Germline CDR1 reads MDHEN; CDR2 reads SYDVKM. V was clipped by 6 bases and J by 2 bases, with 4 bases between them. CDR3 sequence reads: CASRLNTEAFF. In DNA, the CDR3 is TGTGCCAGCAGACTCAACACTGAAGCTTTCTTT. Looking up the rest from reference TRBV28 and TRBJ1-1 gives the full variable domain: DVKVTQSSRYLVKRTGEKVFLECVQDMDHENMFWYRQDPGLGLRLIYFSYDVKMKEKGDIPEGYSVSREKKERFSLILESASTNQTSMYLCASRLNTEAFFGQGTRLTVV.

The V gene is TRBV6-5, the J gene TRBJ2-7; D tentatively fits TRBD1 or TRBD2 (6 bases each). Germline loops: CDR1 MNHEY, CDR2 SVGAGI. This CDR3 region has 15 residues. Trimming took off 0 bases at V and 3 bases at J, with 12 bases between the two ends. The chain's CDR3 is CASSYSRGGNYEQYF. The CDR3 DNA sequence: TGTGCCAGCAGTTACTCGAGAGGGGGGAACTACGAGCAGTACTTC.

This clone was recorded a few times. The rearrangement links TRBV28 to TRBJ2-1; 11 bases line up with TRBD2. V gave up 5 bases and J gave up 9 bases; unmatched junction bases: 9. Germline-derived CDR1 and CDR2 are MDHEN and SYDVKM. This CDR3 contains 15 residues. The CDR3 loop reads CASSPPSGRIGEQFF. CDR3 DNA sequence: TGTGCCAGCAGTCCGCCTAGCGGGAGGATAGGTGAGCAGTTCTTC. Drawing the rest from reference TRBV28 and TRBJ2-1, the complete variable domain is DVKVTQSSRYLVKRTGEKVFLECVQDMDHENMFWYRQDPGLGLRLIYFSYDVKMKEKGDIPEGYSVSREKKERFSLILESASTNQTSMYLCASSPPSGRIGEQFFGPGTRLTVL.

This sequence joins TRBV25-1 and TRBJ1-1; 7 bases agree with TRBD1. The CDR3 runs 14 residues. Germline V gene sequence: CDR1 MGHDK, CDR2 SYGVNS. With 8 bases clipped from V and 1 base from J, the junction kept 7 bases outside the gene matches. The CDR3 region has the DNA TGTGCCAGCCTGCCAGGGGGAAAGAACACTGAAGCTTTCTTT. Its protein product is CASLPGGKNTEAFF.

The chain is built from TRBV9 and TRBJ2-7, with D perhaps TRBD1 or TRBD2 (5 bases each). Germline values: CDR1 SGDLS, CDR2 YYNGEE. V was cut by 4 bases and J by 5 bases, with 16 bases left in between. The CDR3 extends over 14 amino acids. The CDR3 spells CASSPTSRGDEQYF. The CDR3 region has the DNA TGTGCCAGCAGCCCCACCTCGAGGGGCGACGAGCAGTACTTC.

V is TRBV13 and J is TRBJ2-7, with 7 bases aligning to TRBD1. Germline V CDR1 and CDR2: PRHDT, FYEKMQ (reference sequence). The junction had 9 bases not matched to a gene; V was cut back by 5 bases and J by 2 bases. The CDR3 extends over 15 amino acids. CDR3 in DNA: TGTGCCAGCAGCCCGGACAGGATAAACCCCTACGAGCAGTACTTC. Residues: CASSPDRINPYEQYF.

The chain has TRBV29-1 and TRBJ1-3; D is unclear. CDR1 SQVTM and CDR2 ANQGSEA come from the germline V gene. This CDR3 spans 14 amino acids. V was cut by 2 bases and J by 6 bases, with 14 bases left in between. The CDR3 protein is CSVEKWVSENTIYF. DNA for the CDR3: TGCAGCGTTGAAAAATGGGTCTCGGAAAACACCATATATTTT.

The V call is TRBV6-1, the J call TRBJ2-3, with 12 nucleotides matching TRBD2. V dropped 7 bases and J dropped 3; count of bases not matched to a gene: 5. The germline gives CDR1 MNHNS, CDR2 SASEGT. The CDR3 is 15 residues long. Here the CDR3 reads CASTLAGGPTDTQYF. CDR3 DNA sequence: TGTGCCAGCACGCTAGCGGGGGGGCCAACAGATACGCAGTATTTT.

This chain links TRBV5-1 with TRBJ1-2; D unclear. Trimming shortened V by 0 bases and J by 2 bases, and 8 bases separated the two germline ends. Germline lookup yields CDR1 SGHRS and CDR2 YFSETQ. This CDR3 contains 14 residues. The CDR3 DNA follows: TGCGCCAGCAGCTTGGACAGCTCAAACTATGGCTACACCTTC. Amino acids: CASSLDSSNYGYTF.

This chain uses TRBV5-5 with TRBJ2-7; 7 bases are shared with TRBD2. Germline CDR1 is SGHKS and CDR2 is YYEKEE (reference sequence). The CDR3 totals 12 residues. V gave up 6 bases and J gave up 6 bases; unmatched junction bases: 6. Here the CDR3 reads CASTAGVVEQYF. The CDR3 coding sequence is TGTGCCAGCACTGCGGGGGTTGTCGAGCAGTACTTC. Full variable domain (missing parts from reference TRBV5-5 and TRBJ2-7): DAGVTQSPTHLIKTRGQQVTLRCSPISGHKSVSWYQQVLGQGPQFIFQYYEKEERGRGNFPDRFSARQFPNYSSELNVNALLLGDSALYLCASTAGVVEQYFGPGTRLTVT.

Here the CDR3 DNA reads TGTGCCAGCAGCGGCCCCGGGACTAGCTCCTACGAGCAGTACTTC. Translated, it gives CASSGPGTSSYEQYF. The rearrangement joins TRBV5-4 to TRBJ2-7; 8 nucleotides agree with TRBD2. Per the germline V gene, CDR1 is SGHNT and CDR2 is YYREEE (reference sequence). The CDR3 has 15 amino acids. The junction had 6 bases not matched to a gene; V was cut back by 4 bases and J by 0 bases. The full variable domain, completed using reference TRBV5-4 and TRBJ2-7, is ETGVTQSPTHLIKTRGQQVTLRCSSQSGHNTVSWYQQALGQGPQFIFQYYREEENGRGNFPPRFSGLQFPNYSSELNVNALELDDSALYLCASSGPGTSSYEQYFGPGTRLTVT.

The gene calls are TRBV28 and TRBJ2-3, with 7 bases identical to TRBD2. With 3 bases clipped from V and 2 bases from J, the junction kept 5 bases outside the gene matches. Looked up from germline, CDR1 is MDHEN and CDR2 is SYDVKM. This CDR3 spans 15 amino acids. The CDR3 bases are TGTGCCAGCAGTTTGAACGAGCGGGACACAGATACGCAGTATTTT. Translating gives CASSLNERDTDTQYF.

The V gene is TRBV5-1, the J gene TRBJ2-2, with a tentative D call TRBD2 (6 bases). In germline, CDR1 is SGHRS, CDR2 YFSETQ. The CDR3 length is 14 residues. Trimming pared 5 bases from V and 1 base from J, leaving 9 bases between. The CDR3: CASRVEGNTGELFF. CDR3 sequence (DNA): TGCGCCAGCAGGGTGGAGGGGAACACCGGGGAGCTGTTTTTT.

This clone showed up just once. V usage is TRBV9 and J usage is TRBJ1-1; the D is unclear. V lost 2 bases and J lost 3, with 8 bases in between. There are 13 residues in the CDR3. The V gene's germline CDR1 is SGDLS and CDR2 YYNGEE. The CDR3 DNA is TGTGCCAGCAGCGTCGGGCTGGACACTGAAGCTTTCTTT. Amino acids: CASSVGLDTEAFF.

The genes are TRBV28 and TRBJ1-6; possible D gene TRBD1, 6 bases. Trimming left V 2 bases short and J 7 bases short, with 12 bases between. Looked up from germline, CDR1 is MDHEN and CDR2 is SYDVKM. The CDR3 runs 15 residues. CDR3 sequence reads: CASSLPGAGNSPLHF. CDR3 bases: TGTGCCAGCAGTTTACCAGGGGCGGGGAATTCACCCCTCCACTTT.

The chain employs TRBV30 and TRBJ1-2; no reliable D call. V lost 1 base, J lost 4 bases, and 13 bases lay in between. Per germline, CDR1 GTSNPN and CDR2 SVGIG (reference sequence). This CDR3 comprises 14 residues. The CDR3 nucleotides read TGTGCCTGGAGTGCTCGTGGCGAGGGCTATGGCTACACCTTC. Translated, it gives CAWSARGEGYGYTF.